This TCR beta chain originates from a study of regulatory T cells in long-lasting Graves disease. Study-level results: Possibly, too few samples lowered accuracy. TRBV28, TRBJ1-2 and TRBJ2-5 were segments that persistent disease favored. The persistent group shared around 2,700 public clonotypes, more than the approximately 890 shared by new patients.

To make TCR beta libraries, researchers used iRepertoire HTBI primers and Arm-PCR of CDR3 regions. Original processing notes: Throughout the samples, researchers identified 55 to 65 TRBV and more than twelve TRBJ segments. TCRdb re-called the multiplex PCR reads with MiXCR, one entry per CDR3 protein. For this entry, the V and J calls and clone size follow TCRdb and not the study's own pipeline. Among some 470,000 distinct CDR3 sequences listed, 20% to 25% were seen once. The CDR3 has 14 residues. The germline gives CDR1 LNHDA, CDR2 SQIVND (reference sequence). The V gene lost 3 bases and the J gene lost 5 bases, with 13 bases spanning the gap. The time point: persistent/refractory GD, antithyroid drugs over 5 years with positive TRAb. Preparation of the TCR library used RNA extracted from PBMCs. A note on this clonotype: The antigen remains unidentified.

The chain combines TRBV19 with TRBJ2-5; D unresolved. This TCR derives from a female donor with Graves disease. The sequencing here drew on peripheral blood mononuclear cells (PBMCs), taken when the disease was refractory, from a patient treated with antithyroid drugs. The CDR3 DNA sequence: TGTGCCAGTAGTATCGCTAGGACCTATGAGACCCAGTACTTC. Amino acid sequence: CASSIARTYETQYF.